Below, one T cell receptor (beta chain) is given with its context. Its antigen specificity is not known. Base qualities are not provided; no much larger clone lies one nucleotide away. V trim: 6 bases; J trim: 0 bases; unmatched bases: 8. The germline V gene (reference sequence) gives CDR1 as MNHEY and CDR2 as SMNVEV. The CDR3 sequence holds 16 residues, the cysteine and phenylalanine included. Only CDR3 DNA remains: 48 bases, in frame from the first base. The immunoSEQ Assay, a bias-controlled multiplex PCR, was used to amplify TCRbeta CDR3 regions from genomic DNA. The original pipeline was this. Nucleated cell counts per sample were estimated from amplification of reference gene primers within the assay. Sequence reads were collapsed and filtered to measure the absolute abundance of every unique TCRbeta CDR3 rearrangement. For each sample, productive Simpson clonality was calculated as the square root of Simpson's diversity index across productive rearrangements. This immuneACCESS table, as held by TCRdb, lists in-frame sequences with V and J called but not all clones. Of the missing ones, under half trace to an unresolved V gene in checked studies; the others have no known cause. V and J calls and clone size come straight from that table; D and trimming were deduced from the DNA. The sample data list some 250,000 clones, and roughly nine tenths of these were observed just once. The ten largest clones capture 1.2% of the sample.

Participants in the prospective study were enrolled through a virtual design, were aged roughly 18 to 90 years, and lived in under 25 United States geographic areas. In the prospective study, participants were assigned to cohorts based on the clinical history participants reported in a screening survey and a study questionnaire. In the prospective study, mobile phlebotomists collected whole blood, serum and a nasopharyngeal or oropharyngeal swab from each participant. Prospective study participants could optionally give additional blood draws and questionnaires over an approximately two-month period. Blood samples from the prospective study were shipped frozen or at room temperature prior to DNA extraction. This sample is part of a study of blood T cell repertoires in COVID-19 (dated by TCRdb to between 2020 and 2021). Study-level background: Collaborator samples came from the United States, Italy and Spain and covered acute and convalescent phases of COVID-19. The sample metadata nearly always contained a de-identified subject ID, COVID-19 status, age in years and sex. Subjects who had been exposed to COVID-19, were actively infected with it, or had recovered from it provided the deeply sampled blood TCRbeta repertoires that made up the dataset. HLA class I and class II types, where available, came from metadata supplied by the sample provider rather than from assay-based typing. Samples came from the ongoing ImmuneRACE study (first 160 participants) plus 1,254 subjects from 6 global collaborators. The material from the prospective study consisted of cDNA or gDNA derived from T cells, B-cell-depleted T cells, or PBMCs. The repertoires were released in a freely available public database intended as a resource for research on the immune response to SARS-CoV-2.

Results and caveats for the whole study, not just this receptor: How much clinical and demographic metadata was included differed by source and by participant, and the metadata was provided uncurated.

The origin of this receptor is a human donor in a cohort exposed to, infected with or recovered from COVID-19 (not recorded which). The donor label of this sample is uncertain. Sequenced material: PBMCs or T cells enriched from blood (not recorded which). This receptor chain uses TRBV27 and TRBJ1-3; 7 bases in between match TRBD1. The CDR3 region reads CASSPGTAISGNTIYF. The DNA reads TGTGCCAGCAGCCCTGGGACAGCCATCTCTGGAAACACCATATATTTT.